Listed below are T cell receptor beta chains from one sample, sequenced in a study of T cells in Graves' hyperthyroidism and ophthalmopathy. TCRdb used MiXCR to reprocess the multiplex PCR reads, holding one entry per CDR3 protein. This table has roughly 290,000 distinct CDR3 sequences, approximately 17% appearing once. The sequencing input was blood. Receptor source: a woman in her sixties or seventies with Graves' ophthalmopathy. The CDR3 runs from the conserved cysteine through the conserved F or W. Fields, in order: V gene, J gene, D gene, clone size, CDR3 DNA, CDR3 protein. A D gene is named only where the DNA matches it firmly. Some rows have no size entry. The others give once, few or many, or a class for an expanded clone.

V: TRBV5-1
J: TRBJ1-6
D: TRBD1
size: few
DNA: TGCGCCAGCACCCCGTTCGGACAGGGGTATAATTCACCCCTCCACTTT
CDR3: CASTPFGQGYNSPLHF

V: TRBV18
J: TRBJ2-1
D: .
size: many
DNA: TGTGCCAGCTCTCCGGGTAGCGGTCCCTCCTACAATGAGCAGTTCTTC
CDR3: CASSPGSGPSYNEQFF

V: TRBV6-5
J: TRBJ1-6
D: .
size: many
DNA: TGTGCCAGCAGTTACTCCGTGGACGCGGTTTATATAGGTTCACCCCTCCACTTT
CDR3: CASSYSVDAVYIGSPLHF

V: TRBV19
J: TRBJ2-6
D: .
size: .
DNA: TGTGCCAGTAGTTACTCAGGGGCCCTTGGGGCCAACGTCCTGACTTTC
CDR3: CASSYSGALGANVLTF

V: TRBV5-6
J: TRBJ1-2
D: TRBD1
size: .
DNA: TGTGCCAGCAGCGGCCCACTGACAGGGGACCATGGCTACACCTTC
CDR3: CASSGPLTGDHGYTF

V: TRBV18
J: TRBJ2-3
D: TRBD1
size: many
DNA: TGTGCCAGCTCCGAACCGGGACAGGGCACAGATACGCAGTATTTT
CDR3: CASSEPGQGTDTQYF

V: TRBV5-6
J: TRBJ1-1
D: .
size: many
DNA: TGTGCCAGCAGCGCGGGCCAGAACACTGAAGCTTTCTTT
CDR3: CASSAGQNTEAFF

V: TRBV27
J: TRBJ1-1
D: .
size: many
DNA: TGTGCCAGCAGTGCGGCAGGGGTAGTGAACACTGAAGCTTTCTTT
CDR3: CASSAAGVVNTEAFF

V: TRBV4-2
J: TRBJ2-2
D: .
size: .
DNA: TGTGCCAGCAGCCCCCGCAGGACCGGGGAGCTGTTTTTT
CDR3: CASSPRRTGELFF

V: TRBV7-2
J: TRBJ2-1
D: .
size: many
DNA: TGTGCCAGCAAAGCCCCCGGTGGGGCCTCCAAGAGATACAATGAGCAGTTCTTC
CDR3: CASKAPGGASKRYNEQFF

V: TRBV12-5
J: TRBJ2-3
D: TRBD1
size: many
DNA: TGTGCTAGTGGTTTGGGAGGGGACAGGGTTACGCAGTATTTT
CDR3: CASGLGGDRVTQYF

V: TRBV11-2
J: TRBJ2-1
D: TRBD2
size: .
DNA: TGTGCCAGCAGCTTAGTCAGCGGGAGCAATGAGCAGTTCTTC
CDR3: CASSLVSGSNEQFF

V: TRBV6-2/TRBV6-3
J: TRBJ2-7
D: TRBD1
size: many
DNA: TGTGCCAGCAGTTCCGGGACAGGGGGCGGCGAGCAGTACTTC
CDR3: CASSSGTGGGEQYF

V: TRBV5-1
J: TRBJ2-5
D: TRBD2
size: few
DNA: TGCGCCAGCAGCCCCACGAACGGGGGGGGCCAAGAGACCCAGTACTTC
CDR3: CASSPTNGGGQETQYF

V: TRBV5-1
J: TRBJ1-2
D: .
size: few
DNA: TGCGCCAGCAGCTTGGGGTCAGGGCCGGGCTACACCTTC
CDR3: CASSLGSGPGYTF

V: TRBV7-8
J: TRBJ2-3
D: .
size: few
DNA: TGTGCCAGCAGCTTACAGGATAGCACAGATACGCAGTATTTT
CDR3: CASSLQDSTDTQYF

V: TRBV7-2
J: TRBJ1-1
D: TRBD1
size: few
DNA: TGTGCCAGCAGCCTGTTAGGAACCGGGACAGATAGGTCGGTCACTGAAGCTTTCTTT
CDR3: CASSLLGTGTDRSVTEAFF

V: TRBV6-1
J: TRBJ2-5
D: .
size: many
DNA: TGTGCCAGCAGTTACGGTGATAAGGGCTCCAGCGGGACCCAGTACTTC
CDR3: CASSYGDKGSSGTQYF

V: TRBV18
J: TRBJ1-2
D: .
size: many
DNA: TGTGCCAGCTCACCCTTCGAGGGCGGAGGGAACTATGGCTACACCTTC
CDR3: CASSPFEGGGNYGYTF

V: TRBV5-1
J: TRBJ2-3
D: TRBD2
size: .
DNA: TGCGCCAGCAGCACCCGCCGGACTAGCGTAGATACGCAGTATTTT
CDR3: CASSTRRTSVDTQYF

V: TRBV5-1
J: TRBJ2-1
D: .
size: .
DNA: TGTGCCAGCAGCTACGGGACTCCGAGAGAGCAGTTCTTC
CDR3: CASSYGTPREQFF

V: TRBV5-4
J: TRBJ2-2
D: TRBD2
size: .
DNA: TGTGCCAGCAGCTCTCAGACTAGCGGGAGTGGCGGGGAGCTGTTTTTT
CDR3: CASSSQTSGSGGELFF

V: TRBV6-1
J: TRBJ1-5
D: TRBD1
size: .
DNA: TGTGCCAGCAGCCAACAGGGGGGAAGGGGCCAGCCCCAGCATTTT
CDR3: CASSQQGGRGQPQHF

V: TRBV7-2
J: TRBJ2-7
D: .
size: many
DNA: TGTGCCAGCAGCTTAGAGGGGGGGGTTTTGTCCTACGAGCAGTACTTC
CDR3: CASSLEGGVLSYEQYF

V: TRBV10-2
J: TRBJ2-3
D: TRBD2
size: .
DNA: TGCGCCAGCAGTGAAGCGGCGGGGGGGCCTCCAGATACGCAGTATTTT
CDR3: CASSEAAGGPPDTQYF

V: TRBV6-2/TRBV6-3
J: TRBJ2-2
D: .
size: many
DNA: TGTGCCAGCAGTTTTGCCAGGCTCTCGAACACCGGGGAGCTGTTTTTT
CDR3: CASSFARLSNTGELFF

V: TRBV24-1
J: TRBJ2-4
D: .
size: few
DNA: TGTGCCACCCGGGGGAACAGTGGGGACATTCAGTACTTC
CDR3: CATRGNSGDIQYF

V: TRBV18
J: TRBJ2-5
D: .
size: many
DNA: TGTGCCAGCTCACCGGGTGGGGAGACCCAGTACTTC
CDR3: CASSPGGETQYF

V: TRBV28
J: TRBJ2-1
D: .
size: many
DNA: TGTGCCAGCAGTCGGGCAGGGGTAAGGTACAATGAGCAGTTCTTC
CDR3: CASSRAGVRYNEQFF

V: TRBV11-2
J: TRBJ2-1
D: TRBD2
size: .
DNA: TGTGCCAGCAGCCCGACTAGCGGGACAGAGCAGTTCTTC
CDR3: CASSPTSGTEQFF

V: TRBV7-9
J: TRBJ2-7
D: TRBD1
size: many
DNA: TGTGCCAGCAGCCGGACAAAGGGGGCCCCCTACGAGCAGTACTTC
CDR3: CASSRTKGAPYEQYF

V: TRBV12-3/TRBV12-4
J: TRBJ2-3
D: TRBD1
size: many
DNA: TGTGCCAGCTGTGGTTTTGACAGGGATGGTAGAGATACGCAGTATTTT
CDR3: CASCGFDRDGRDTQYF

V: TRBV2
J: TRBJ1-1
D: .
size: .
DNA: TGTGCCAGCACCAGGGGAGGGGTCACTGAAGCTTTCTTT
CDR3: CASTRGGVTEAFF

V: TRBV7-3
J: TRBJ2-5
D: TRBD1
size: .
DNA: TGTGCCAGCAGCTACGGACAGGGAACCCAAGAGACCCAGTACTTC
CDR3: CASSYGQGTQETQYF

V: TRBV20-1
J: TRBJ2-7
D: .
size: many
DNA: TGCAGTGCCACAACAGGGATCCTCCCCTACGAGCAGTACTTC
CDR3: CSATTGILPYEQYF

V: TRBV18
J: TRBJ2-5
D: .
size: many
DNA: TGTGCCAGCTCACCACCGTACAGTGGAGAGACCCAGTACTTC
CDR3: CASSPPYSGETQYF

V: TRBV5-1
J: TRBJ2-5
D: TRBD2
size: few
DNA: TGCGCCAGCAGCATAGGGACTAGCGGGGTTCTTTGGGAGACCCAGTACTTC
CDR3: CASSIGTSGVLWETQYF

V: TRBV7-2
J: TRBJ1-4
D: .
size: many
DNA: TGTGCCAGCAGCTTGCGAGGGGTAAACGAAAAACTGTTTTTT
CDR3: CASSLRGVNEKLFF

V: TRBV6-2/TRBV6-3
J: TRBJ2-7
D: .
size: many
DNA: TGTGCCAGCAGTTACTCGAGAGGGAGGAACTACGAGCAGTACTTC
CDR3: CASSYSRGRNYEQYF

V: TRBV20-1
J: TRBJ1-4
D: .
size: few
DNA: TGCAGTGCTAGAGGTTATACCTTGGGGGCACAGGGCCGGGAAAAACTGTTTTTT
CDR3: CSARGYTLGAQGREKLFF

V: TRBV12-3/TRBV12-4
J: TRBJ2-7
D: .
size: .
DNA: TGTGCCAGCAGCAGGCAGGGGTCCCCCTACGAGCAGTACTTC
CDR3: CASSRQGSPYEQYF

V: TRBV6-1
J: TRBJ1-5
D: .
size: many
DNA: TGTGCCAGCAGTGAACTACAGGGTCAGCCCCAGCATTTT
CDR3: CASSELQGQPQHF